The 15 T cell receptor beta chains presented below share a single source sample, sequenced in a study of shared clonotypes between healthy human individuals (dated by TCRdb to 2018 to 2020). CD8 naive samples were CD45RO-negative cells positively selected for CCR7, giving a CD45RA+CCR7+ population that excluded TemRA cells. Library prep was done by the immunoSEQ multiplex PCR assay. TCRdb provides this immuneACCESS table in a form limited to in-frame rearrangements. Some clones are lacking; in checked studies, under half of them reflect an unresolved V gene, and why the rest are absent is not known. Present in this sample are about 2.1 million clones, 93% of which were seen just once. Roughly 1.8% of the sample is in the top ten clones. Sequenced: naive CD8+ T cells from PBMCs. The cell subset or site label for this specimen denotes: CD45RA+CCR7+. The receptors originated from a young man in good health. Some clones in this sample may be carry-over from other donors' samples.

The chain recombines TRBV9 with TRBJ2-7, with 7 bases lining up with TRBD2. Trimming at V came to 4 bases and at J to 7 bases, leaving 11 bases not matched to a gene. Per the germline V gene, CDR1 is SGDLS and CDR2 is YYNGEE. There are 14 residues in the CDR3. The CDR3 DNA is TGTGCCAGCAGCCCGGCGGCGGGAGCACGGGAGCAGTACTTC. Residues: CASSPAAGAREQYF.

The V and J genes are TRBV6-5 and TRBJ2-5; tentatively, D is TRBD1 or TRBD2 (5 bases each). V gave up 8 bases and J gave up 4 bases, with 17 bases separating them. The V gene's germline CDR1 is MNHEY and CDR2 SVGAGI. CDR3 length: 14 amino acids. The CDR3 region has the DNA TGTGCCAGCTGGAAAGGGGACCCGTCAGAGACCCAGTACTTC. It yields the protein CASWKGDPSETQYF.

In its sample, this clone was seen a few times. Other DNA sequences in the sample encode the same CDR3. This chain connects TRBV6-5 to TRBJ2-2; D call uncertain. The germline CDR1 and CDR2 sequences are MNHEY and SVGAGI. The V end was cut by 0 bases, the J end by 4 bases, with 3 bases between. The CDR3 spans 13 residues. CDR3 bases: TGTGCCAGCAGTTACTCTGTCACCGGGGAGCTGTTTTTT. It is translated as CASSYSVTGELFF.

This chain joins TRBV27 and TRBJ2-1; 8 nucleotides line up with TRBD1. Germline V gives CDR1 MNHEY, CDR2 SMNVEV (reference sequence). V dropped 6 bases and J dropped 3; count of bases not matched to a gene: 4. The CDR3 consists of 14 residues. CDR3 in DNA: TGTGCCAGCAGCAACAGGGGGTTCTACAATGAGCAGTTCTTC. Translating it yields CASSNRGFYNEQFF.

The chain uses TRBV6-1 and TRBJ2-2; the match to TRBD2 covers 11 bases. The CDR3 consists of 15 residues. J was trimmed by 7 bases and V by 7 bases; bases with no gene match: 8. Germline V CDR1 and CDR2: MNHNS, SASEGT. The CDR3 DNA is TGTGCCAGCAAATCCACTAGCGGGAGTGGCGGGGAGCTGTTTTTT. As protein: CASKSTSGSGGELFF.

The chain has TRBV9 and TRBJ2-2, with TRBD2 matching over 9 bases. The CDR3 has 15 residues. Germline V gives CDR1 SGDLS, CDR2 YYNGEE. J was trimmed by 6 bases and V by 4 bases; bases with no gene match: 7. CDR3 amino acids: CASSFSGGGSGELFF. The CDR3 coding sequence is TGTGCCAGCAGCTTTAGCGGGGGCGGATCCGGGGAGCTGTTTTTT. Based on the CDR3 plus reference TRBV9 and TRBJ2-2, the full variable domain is DSGVTQTPKHLITATGQRVTLRCSPRSGDLSVYWYQQSLDQGLQFLIQYYNGEERAKGNILERFSAQQFPDLHSELNLSSLELGDSALYFCASSFSGGGSGELFFGEGSRLTVL.

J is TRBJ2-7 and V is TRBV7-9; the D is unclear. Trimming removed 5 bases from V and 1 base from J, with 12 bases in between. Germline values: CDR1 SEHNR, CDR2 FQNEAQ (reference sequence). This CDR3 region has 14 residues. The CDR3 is CASSRLDQSYEQYF. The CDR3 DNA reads TGTGCCAGCAGCCGACTCGATCAATCCTACGAGCAGTACTTC.

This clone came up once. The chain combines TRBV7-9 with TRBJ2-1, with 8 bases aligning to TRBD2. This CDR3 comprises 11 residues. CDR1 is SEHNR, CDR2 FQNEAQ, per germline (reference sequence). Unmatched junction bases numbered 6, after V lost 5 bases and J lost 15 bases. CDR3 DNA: TGTGCCAGCAGCCCCGGGACTAGTCCGTTCTTC. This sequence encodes CASSPGTSPFF.

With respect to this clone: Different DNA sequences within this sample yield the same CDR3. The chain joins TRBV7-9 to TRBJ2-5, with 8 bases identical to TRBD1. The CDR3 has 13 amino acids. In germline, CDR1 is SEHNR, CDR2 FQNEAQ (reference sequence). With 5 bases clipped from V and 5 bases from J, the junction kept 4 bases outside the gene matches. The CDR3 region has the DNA TGTGCCAGCAGCCTTCGACAGGGGGAGACCCAGTACTTC. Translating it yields CASSLRQGETQYF.

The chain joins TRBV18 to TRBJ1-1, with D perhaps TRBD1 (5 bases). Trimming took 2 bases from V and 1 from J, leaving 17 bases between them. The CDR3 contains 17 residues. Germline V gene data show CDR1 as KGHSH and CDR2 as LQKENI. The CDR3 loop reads CASSPFRGAEENTEAFF. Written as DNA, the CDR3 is TGTGCCAGCTCACCATTTAGGGGCGCCGAGGAGAACACTGAAGCTTTCTTT.

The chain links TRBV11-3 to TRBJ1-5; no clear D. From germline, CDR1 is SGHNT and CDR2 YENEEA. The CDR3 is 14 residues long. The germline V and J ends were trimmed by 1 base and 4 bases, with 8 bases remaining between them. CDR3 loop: CASSLVLRNQPQHF. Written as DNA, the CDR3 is TGTGCCAGCAGCTTAGTCCTGCGGAATCAGCCCCAGCATTTT.

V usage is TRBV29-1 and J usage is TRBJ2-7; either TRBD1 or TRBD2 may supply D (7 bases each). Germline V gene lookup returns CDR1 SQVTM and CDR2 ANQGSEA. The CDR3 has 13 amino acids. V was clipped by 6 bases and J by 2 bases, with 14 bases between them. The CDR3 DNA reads TGCAGCGTACTCAGCGGGACAGCCTACGAGCAGTACTTC. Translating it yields CSVLSGTAYEQYF.

CDR3 amino acids: CASSAVGQGAAYEQYF. The CDR3, as DNA: TGCGCCAGCAGCGCCGTGGGCCAGGGGGCTGCCTACGAGCAGTACTTC. V usage is TRBV5-1 and J usage is TRBJ2-7, with 8 bases fitting TRBD1. The CDR3 totals 16 residues. The germline gives CDR1 SGHRS, CDR2 YFSETQ. V lost 4 bases, J lost 2 bases, and 11 bases stayed unmatched.

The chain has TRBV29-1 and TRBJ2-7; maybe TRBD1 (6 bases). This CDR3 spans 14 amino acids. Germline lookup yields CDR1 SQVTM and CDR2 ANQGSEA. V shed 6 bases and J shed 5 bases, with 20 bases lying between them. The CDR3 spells CSVLTGQTAHEQYF. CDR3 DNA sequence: TGCAGCGTACTCACAGGACAGACGGCCCACGAGCAGTACTTC.

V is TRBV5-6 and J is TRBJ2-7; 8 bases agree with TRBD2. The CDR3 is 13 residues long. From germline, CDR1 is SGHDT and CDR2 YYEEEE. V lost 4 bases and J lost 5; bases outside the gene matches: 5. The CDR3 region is CASSPGRAHEQYF. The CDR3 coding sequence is TGTGCCAGCAGCCCCGGGAGGGCCCACGAGCAGTACTTC.